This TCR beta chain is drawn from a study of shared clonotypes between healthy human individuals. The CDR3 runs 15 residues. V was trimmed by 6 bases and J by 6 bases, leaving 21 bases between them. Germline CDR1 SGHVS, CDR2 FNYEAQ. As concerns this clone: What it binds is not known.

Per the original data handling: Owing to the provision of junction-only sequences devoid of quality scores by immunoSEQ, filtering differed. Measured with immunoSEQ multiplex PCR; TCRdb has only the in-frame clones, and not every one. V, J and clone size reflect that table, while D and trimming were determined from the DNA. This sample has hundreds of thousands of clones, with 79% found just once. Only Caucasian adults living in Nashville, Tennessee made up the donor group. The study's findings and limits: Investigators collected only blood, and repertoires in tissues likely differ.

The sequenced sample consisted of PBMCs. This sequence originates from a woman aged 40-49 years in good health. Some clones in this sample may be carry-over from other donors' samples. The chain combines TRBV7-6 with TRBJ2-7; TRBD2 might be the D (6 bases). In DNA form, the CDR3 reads TGTGCCAGCAGTTCCCTCCGACTAGGCATGGGCGAGCAGTACTTC. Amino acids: CASSSLRLGMGEQYF.